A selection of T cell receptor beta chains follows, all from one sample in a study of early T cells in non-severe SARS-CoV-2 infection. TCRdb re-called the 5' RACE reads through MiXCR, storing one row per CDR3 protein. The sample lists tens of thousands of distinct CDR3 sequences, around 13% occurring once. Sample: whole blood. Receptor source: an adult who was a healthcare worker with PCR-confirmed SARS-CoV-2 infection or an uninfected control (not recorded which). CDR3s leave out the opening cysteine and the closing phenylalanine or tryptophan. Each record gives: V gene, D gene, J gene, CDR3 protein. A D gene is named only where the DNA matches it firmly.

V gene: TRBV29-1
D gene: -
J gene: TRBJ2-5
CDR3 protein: SGLPTEETQY

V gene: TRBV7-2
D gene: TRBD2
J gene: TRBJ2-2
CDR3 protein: ASSLGTSGSLHDGELF

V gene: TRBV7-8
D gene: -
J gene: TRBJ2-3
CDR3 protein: ASSSLLVGVSDTQY

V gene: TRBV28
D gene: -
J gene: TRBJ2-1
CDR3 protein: ASSFVNNEQF

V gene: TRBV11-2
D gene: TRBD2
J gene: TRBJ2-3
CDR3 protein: ASNQRTSGGTDTQY

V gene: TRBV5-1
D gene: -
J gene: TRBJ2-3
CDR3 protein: ASSLELARASTDTQY

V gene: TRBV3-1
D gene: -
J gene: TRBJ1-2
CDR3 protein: ASSLGSGTYGYT

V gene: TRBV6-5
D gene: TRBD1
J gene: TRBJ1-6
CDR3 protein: ASTLGQGGSPLH

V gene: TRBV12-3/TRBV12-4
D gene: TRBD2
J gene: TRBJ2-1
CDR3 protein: ASLLAGRIREQF

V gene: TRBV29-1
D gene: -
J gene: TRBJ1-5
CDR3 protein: SASPRGGQPQH

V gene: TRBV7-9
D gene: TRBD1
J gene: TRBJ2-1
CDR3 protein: ASSSGQGANEQF

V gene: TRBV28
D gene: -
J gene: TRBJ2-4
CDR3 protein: ASSIRQMLAKNIQY

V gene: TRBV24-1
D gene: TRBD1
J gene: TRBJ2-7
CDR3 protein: ALRGQAYEQY